The 7 T cell receptor beta chains below were found in one sample sequenced in a study of cytomegalovirus exposure and HLA in healthy donors. A multiplex PCR was run with 60 Vbeta primers and 13 Jbeta primers. The repertoire was sequenced with immunoSEQ multiplex PCR; TCRdb's copy has only in-frame clones and lacks some. Of about 160,000 clones detected, 80% appear once; the ten largest clones hold approximately 4.5%. The sequenced sample consisted of PBMCs. The source is a man aged 30 to 45 in good health and CMV-seronegative.

The chain combines TRBV6-5 with TRBJ1-5, with TRBD1 matching over 9 bases. V was pared by 6 bases and J by 3 bases, with 6 bases of the junction left unmatched. CDR3 length equals 15 residues. Germline-derived CDR1 and CDR2 are MNHEY and SVGAGI. Written as DNA, the CDR3 is TGTGCCAGCAGCTTACAGGGGGCTAACAATCAGCCCCAGCATTTT. Amino acid sequence: CASSLQGANNQPQHF.

Note on this clone: Other DNA sequences in this sample translate to the same CDR3. The chain uses TRBV15 and TRBJ2-1; weak D call: TRBD1 (6 bases). The CDR3 extends over 15 amino acids. From germline, CDR1 is LNHNV and CDR2 YYDKDF (reference sequence). Trimming shortened V by 1 base and J by 2 bases, and 9 bases separated the two germline ends. CDR3 sequence: CATSRGQGTYNEQFF. CDR3 nucleotide sequence: TGTGCCACCAGCAGAGGGCAGGGGACCTACAATGAGCAGTTCTTC.

The CDR3 DNA is TGTGCCAGCAGCTTAACCCAGGGGATTCGGACCCAGTACTTC. Its protein is CASSLTQGIRTQYF. V and J are TRBV7-9 and TRBJ2-5, with TRBD1 as a possible D gene (6 bases). The V gene lost 2 bases and the J gene lost 7 bases, with 14 bases spanning the gap. Per germline, CDR1 SEHNR and CDR2 FQNEAQ (reference sequence). The length of the CDR3 is 14 residues.

The chain uses TRBV29-1 and TRBJ1-1; 9 nucleotides line up with TRBD1. In germline, CDR1 is SQVTM, CDR2 ANQGSEA. The CDR3 is 13 amino acids. V lost 7 bases to trimming and J lost 2 bases; unmatched junction nucleotides: 5. The CDR3 sequence: CSGGTGSNTEAFF. As DNA, the CDR3 is TGCAGCGGGGGGACAGGGTCAAACACTGAAGCTTTCTTT.

V is TRBV27 and J is TRBJ1-6, with D maybe TRBD1 (6 bases). The CDR3 loop spans 15 amino acids. V shed 3 bases and J shed 9 bases, with 15 bases lying between them. Germline values: CDR1 MNHEY, CDR2 SMNVEV (reference sequence). CDR3 region: CASSFRGRGGSPLHF. The CDR3 DNA reads TGTGCCAGCAGTTTCCGCGGCAGGGGTGGTTCACCCCTCCACTTT.

The rearrangement uses TRBV7-8 and TRBJ2-2; TRBD2 aligns across 10 bases. The CDR3 length is 20 residues. Germline CDR1 is SGHVS and CDR2 is FQNEAQ. The ends lost 6 bases at V and 0 bases at J; junction bases unmatched: 16. The CDR3 region has the DNA TGTGCCAGCAGGAATAGGGAAGTGTTAGCGGGAGGCGCGAACACCGGGGAGCTGTTTTTT. Translating it yields CASRNREVLAGGANTGELFF.

This clone was counted a single time. This chain joins TRBV5-1 and TRBJ2-6, with 7 bases aligning to TRBD2. This CDR3 spans 18 amino acids. V dropped 0 bases and J dropped 3; count of bases not matched to a gene: 9. Per germline, CDR1 SGHRS and CDR2 YFSETQ. The CDR3 coding sequence is TGCGCCAGCAGCTTGGGGGGGAGGGAAAGGCGTGGGGCCAACGTCCTGACTTTC. Protein product: CASSLGGRERRGANVLTF.